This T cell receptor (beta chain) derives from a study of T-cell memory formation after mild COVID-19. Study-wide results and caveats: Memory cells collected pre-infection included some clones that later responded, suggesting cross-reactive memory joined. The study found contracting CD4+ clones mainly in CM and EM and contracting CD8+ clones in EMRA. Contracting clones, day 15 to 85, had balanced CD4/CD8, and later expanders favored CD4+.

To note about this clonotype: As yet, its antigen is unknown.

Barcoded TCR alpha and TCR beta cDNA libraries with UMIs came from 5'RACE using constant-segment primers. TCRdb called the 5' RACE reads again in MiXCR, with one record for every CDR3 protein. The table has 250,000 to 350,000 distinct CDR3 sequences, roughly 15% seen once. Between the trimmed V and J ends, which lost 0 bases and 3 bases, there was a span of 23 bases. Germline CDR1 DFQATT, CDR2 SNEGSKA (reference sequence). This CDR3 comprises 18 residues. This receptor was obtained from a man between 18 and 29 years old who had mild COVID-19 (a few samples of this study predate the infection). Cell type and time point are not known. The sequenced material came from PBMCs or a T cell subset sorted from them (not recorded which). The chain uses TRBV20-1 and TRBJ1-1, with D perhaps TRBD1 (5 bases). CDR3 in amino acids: CSARESLLLSLGDTEAFF. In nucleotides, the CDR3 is TGCAGTGCTAGAGAGAGCCTTTTACTATCCCTGGGGGACACTGAAGCTTTCTTT.